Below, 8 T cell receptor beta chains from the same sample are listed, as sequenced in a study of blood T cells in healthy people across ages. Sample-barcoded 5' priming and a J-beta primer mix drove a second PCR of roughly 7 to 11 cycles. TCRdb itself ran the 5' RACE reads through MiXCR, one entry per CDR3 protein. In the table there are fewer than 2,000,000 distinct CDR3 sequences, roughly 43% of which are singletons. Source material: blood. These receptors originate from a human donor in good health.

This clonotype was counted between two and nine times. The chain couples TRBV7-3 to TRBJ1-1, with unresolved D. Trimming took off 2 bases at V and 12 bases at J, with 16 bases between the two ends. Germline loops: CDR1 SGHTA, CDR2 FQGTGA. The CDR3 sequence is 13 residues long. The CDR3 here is CASSLRPTGVTFF. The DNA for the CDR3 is TGTGCCAGCAGCTTACGTCCCACCGGAGTAACTTTCTTT.

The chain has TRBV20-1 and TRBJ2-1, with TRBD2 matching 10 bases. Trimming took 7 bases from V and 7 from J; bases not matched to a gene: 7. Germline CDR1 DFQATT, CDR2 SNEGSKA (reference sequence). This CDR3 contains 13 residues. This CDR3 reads CSDSAGGLNEQFF. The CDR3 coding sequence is TGCAGTGACTCAGCGGGGGGGCTAAATGAGCAGTTCTTC.

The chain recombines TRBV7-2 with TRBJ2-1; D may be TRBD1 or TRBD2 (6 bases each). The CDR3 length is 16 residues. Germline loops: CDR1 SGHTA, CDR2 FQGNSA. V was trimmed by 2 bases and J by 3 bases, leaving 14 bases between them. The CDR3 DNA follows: TGTGCCAGCAGCTTAATGGGGGGCGTGGTCTACAATGAGCAGTTCTTC. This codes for CASSLMGGVVYNEQFF.

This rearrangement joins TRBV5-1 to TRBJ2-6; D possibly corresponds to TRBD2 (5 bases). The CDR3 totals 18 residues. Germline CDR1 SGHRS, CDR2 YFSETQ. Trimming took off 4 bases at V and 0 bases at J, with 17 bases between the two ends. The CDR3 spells CASSLKDSLLSGANVLTF. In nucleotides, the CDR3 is TGCGCCAGCAGCCTGAAGGACTCTCTCCTCTCTGGGGCCAACGTCCTGACTTTC. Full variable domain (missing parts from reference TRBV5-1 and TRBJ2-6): KAGVTQTPRYLIKTRGQQVTLSCSPISGHRSVSWYQQTPGQGLQFLFEYFSETQRNKGNFPGRFSGRQFSNSRSEMNVSTLELGDSALYLCASSLKDSLLSGANVLTFGAGSRLTVL.

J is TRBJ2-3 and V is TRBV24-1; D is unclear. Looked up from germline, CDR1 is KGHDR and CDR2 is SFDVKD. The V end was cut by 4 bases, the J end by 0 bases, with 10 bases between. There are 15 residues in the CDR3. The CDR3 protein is CATSDRTYSTDTQYF. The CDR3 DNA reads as TGTGCCACCAGTGACAGGACCTATAGCACAGATACGCAGTATTTT.

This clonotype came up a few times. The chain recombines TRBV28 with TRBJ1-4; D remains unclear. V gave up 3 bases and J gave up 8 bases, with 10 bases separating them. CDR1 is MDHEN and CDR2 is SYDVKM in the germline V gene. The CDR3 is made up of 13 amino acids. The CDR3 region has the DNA TGTGCCAGCAGTTTCCGGGCGCGAGAAAAACTGTTTTTT. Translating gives CASSFRAREKLFF. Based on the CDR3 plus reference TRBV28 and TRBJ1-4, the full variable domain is DVKVTQSSRYLVKRTGEKVFLECVQDMDHENMFWYRQDPGLGLRLIYFSYDVKMKEKGDIPEGYSVSREKKERFSLILESASTNQTSMYLCASSFRAREKLFFGSGTQLSVL.

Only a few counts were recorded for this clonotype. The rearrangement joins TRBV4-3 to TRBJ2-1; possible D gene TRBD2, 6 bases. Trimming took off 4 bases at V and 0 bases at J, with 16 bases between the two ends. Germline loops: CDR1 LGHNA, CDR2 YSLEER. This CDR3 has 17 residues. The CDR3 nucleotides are TGCGCCAGCAGCCCCGGCGGGGCGTACTTCTCCTACAATGAGCAGTTCTTC. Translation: CASSPGGAYFSYNEQFF.

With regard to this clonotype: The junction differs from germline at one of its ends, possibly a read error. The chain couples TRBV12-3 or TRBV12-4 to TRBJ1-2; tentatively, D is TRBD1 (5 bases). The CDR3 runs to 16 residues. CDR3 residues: CASSLRERQSPGGCTF. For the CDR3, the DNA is TGTGCCAGCAGTTTACGGGAGAGACAGAGCCCGGGAGGCTGCACCTTC.